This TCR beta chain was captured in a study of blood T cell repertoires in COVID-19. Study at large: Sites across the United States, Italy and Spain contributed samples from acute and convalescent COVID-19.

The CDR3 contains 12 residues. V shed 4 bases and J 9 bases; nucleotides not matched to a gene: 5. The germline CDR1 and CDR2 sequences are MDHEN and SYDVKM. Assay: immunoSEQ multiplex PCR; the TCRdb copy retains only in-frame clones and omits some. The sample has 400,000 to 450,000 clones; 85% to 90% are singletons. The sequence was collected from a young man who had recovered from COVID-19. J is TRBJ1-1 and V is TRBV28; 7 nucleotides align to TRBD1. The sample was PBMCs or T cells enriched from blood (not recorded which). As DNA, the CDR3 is TGTGCCAGCAGTTCACAGGGGCTTCAAGCTTTCTTT. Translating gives CASSSQGLQAFF.